The entry that follows covers one T cell receptor (beta chain) sequence. These data come from a study of PD-L1 blockade in urothelial cancer. Urothelial carcinoma, locally advanced or metastatic, affected the patients. Some clones are missing from TCRdb's copy, which holds only in-frame ones; the method was immunoSEQ multiplex PCR. The sample has tens of thousands of clones; 82% are singletons. The source of this sequence is a man aged 65 to 79 with urothelial cancer. Sample: PBMCs, taken around atezolizumab (anti-PD-L1) treatment.

The DNA for the CDR3 is TGCGCCAGCAGCTTGCTGCTTAGCGGGAGTACCGGGGAGCTGTTTTTT. Translation: CASSLLLSGSTGELFF. This rearrangement joins TRBV5-1 to TRBJ2-2; 9 positions agree with TRBD2. J lost 5 bases, V lost 1 base, and 6 bases had no gene match. The germline CDR1 and CDR2 sequences are SGHRS and YFSETQ. This CDR3 is 16 amino acids long.